The sequence of this T cell receptor beta chain was determined in a study of CD8 T cells in ankylosing spondylitis. Study-level points and caveats: Matched ankylosing spondylitis synovial fluid reportedly contained a significantly enriched population of disease-linked clones. Past studies reported some motif variants in reactive arthritis synovial fluid and blood.

This clonotype was recorded at least ten times. Its antigen remains unidentified. Molecular-barcoded quantitative 5'-RACE produced these TCR beta libraries. From the 5' RACE reads, TCRdb called clonotypes with MiXCR, one entry per CDR3 protein. The sample includes about 110,000 distinct CDR3 sequences, 24% of them seen just once. This clonotype was sampled from a male donor with ankylosing spondylitis. The source material was synovial fluid, either unsorted or a sorted T cell fraction (not recorded which).

This CDR3 is CASSPLAGGANNEQFF. CDR3 nucleotide sequence: TGTGCCAGCTCACCTCTTGCGGGAGGCGCAAACAATGAGCAGTTCTTC. V and J are TRBV18 and TRBJ2-1; 8 nucleotides match TRBD2. Germline CDR1 is KGHSH and CDR2 is LQKENI. The CDR3 totals 16 residues. Trimming cost V 3 bases and J 5 bases; bases outside gene matches: 9.